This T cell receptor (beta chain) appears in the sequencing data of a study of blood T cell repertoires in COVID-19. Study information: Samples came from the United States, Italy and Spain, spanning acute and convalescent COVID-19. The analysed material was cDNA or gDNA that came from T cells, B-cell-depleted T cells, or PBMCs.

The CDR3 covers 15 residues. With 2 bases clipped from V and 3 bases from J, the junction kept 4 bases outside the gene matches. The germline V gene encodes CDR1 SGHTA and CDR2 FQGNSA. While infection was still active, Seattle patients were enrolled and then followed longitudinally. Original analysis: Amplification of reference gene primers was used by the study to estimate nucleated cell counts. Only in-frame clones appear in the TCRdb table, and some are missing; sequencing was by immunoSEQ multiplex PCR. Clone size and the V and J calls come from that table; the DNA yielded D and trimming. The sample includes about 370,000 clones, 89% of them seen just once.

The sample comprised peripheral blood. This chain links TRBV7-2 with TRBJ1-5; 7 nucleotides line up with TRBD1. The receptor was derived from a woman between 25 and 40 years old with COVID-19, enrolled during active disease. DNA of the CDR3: TGTGCCAGCAGCTTAATGACAGGGCTCAATCAGCCCCAGCATTTT. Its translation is CASSLMTGLNQPQHF.